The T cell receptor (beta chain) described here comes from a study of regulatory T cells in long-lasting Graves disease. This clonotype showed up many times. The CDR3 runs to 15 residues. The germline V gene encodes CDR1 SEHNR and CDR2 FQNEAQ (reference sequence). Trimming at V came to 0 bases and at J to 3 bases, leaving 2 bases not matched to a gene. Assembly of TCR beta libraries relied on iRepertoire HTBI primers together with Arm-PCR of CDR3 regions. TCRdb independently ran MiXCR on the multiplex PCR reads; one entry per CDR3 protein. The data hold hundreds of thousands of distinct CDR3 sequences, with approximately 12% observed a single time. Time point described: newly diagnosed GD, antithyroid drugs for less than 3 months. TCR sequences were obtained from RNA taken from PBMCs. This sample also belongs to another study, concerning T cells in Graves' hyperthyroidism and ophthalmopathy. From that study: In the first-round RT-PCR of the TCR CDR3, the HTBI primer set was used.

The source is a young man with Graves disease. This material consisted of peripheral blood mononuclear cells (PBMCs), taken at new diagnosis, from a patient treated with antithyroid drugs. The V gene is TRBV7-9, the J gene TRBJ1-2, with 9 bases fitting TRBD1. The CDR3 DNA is TGTGCCAGCAGCTTAGCACAGGGGGCTGACTATGGCTACACCTTC. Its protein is CASSLAQGADYGYTF.